This T cell receptor beta chain was obtained from a study of control samples from healthy donors and cancer patients. The length of the CDR3 is 14 residues. With 4 bases removed from V and 4 bases from J, the gap between germline ends came to 13 bases. CDR1 SGHTA and CDR2 FQGNSA come from the germline V gene. TCRdb's table, derived via immunoSEQ multiplex PCR, lists solely in-frame clones and lacks some. Of about 160,000 clones listed, over 85% are singletons. The J gene is TRBJ1-1, the V gene TRBV7-2, with D possibly matching TRBD1 (5 bases). Sequencing was performed on blood. The TCR was taken from a woman aged 40 to 49 in good health. Here the CDR3 reads CASSSIQGSTEAFF. The CDR3 DNA reads TGTGCCAGCAGCTCCATTCAGGGATCCACTGAAGCTTTCTTT.